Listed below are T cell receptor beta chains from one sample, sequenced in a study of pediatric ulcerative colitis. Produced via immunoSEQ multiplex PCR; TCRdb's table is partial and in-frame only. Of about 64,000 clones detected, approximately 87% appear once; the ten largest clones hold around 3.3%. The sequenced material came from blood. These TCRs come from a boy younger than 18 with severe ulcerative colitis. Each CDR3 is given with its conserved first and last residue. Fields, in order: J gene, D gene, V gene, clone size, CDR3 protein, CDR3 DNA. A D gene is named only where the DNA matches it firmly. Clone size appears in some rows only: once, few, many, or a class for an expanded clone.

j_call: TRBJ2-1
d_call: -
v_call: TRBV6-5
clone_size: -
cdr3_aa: CASRRQPLGDYEQFF
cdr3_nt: TGTGCCAGCAGGAGACAGCCCCTAGGCGATTATGAGCAGTTCTTC

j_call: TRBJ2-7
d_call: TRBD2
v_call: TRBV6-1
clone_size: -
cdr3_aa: CASSIGLAGGDEQYF
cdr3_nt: TGTGCCAGCAGTATCGGACTAGCGGGAGGTGACGAGCAGTACTTC

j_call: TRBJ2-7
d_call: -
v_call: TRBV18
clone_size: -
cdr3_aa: CASSPPQAGGLQYEQYF
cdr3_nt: TGTGCCAGCTCACCACCTCAGGCCGGGGGGCTTCAATACGAGCAGTACTTC

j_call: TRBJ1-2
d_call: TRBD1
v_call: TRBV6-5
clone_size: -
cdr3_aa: CASSPDRGYGYTF
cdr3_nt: TGTGCCAGCAGTCCGGACAGGGGCTATGGCTACACCTTC

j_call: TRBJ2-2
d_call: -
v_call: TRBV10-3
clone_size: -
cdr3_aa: CAAAPMNTGELFF
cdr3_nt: TGTGCCGCCGCTCCTATGAACACCGGGGAGCTGTTTTTT

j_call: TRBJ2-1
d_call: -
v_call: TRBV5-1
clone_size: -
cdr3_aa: CASSLDLRGEQFF
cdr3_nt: TGCGCCAGCAGCTTGGATCTGAGAGGTGAGCAGTTCTTC

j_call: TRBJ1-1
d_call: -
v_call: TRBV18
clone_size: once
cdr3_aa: CASSEDITAFF
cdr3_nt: TGTGCCAGCTCAGAGGACATCACGGCTTTCTTT

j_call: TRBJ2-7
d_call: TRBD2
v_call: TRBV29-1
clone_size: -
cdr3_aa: CSVAEASGSPQGLEQYF
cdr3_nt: TGCAGCGTTGCGGAGGCTAGCGGGAGCCCCCAGGGGCTCGAGCAGTACTTC

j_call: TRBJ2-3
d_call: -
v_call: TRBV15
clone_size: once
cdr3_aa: CATSNLGLGSDTQYF
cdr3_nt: TGTGCCACCAGCAACCTGGGCCTGGGCTCAGATACGCAGTATTTT

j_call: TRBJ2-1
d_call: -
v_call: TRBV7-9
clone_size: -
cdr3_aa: CASSLGGWYNEQFF
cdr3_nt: TGTGCCAGCAGCTTAGGGGGATGGTACAATGAGCAGTTCTTC

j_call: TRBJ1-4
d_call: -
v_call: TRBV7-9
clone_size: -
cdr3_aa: CASSLNRFPQKLFF
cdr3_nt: TGTGCCAGCAGCTTGAACAGGTTCCCCCAGAAACTGTTTTTT

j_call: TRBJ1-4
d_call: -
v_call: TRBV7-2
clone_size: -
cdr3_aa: CASSWQFATNEKLFF
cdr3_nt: TGTGCCAGCAGCTGGCAGTTTGCAACTAATGAAAAACTGTTTTTT

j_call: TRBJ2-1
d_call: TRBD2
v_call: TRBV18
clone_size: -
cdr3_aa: CASSPGTILSNEQFF
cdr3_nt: TGTGCCAGCTCACCCGGGACTATTCTATCCAATGAGCAGTTCTTC

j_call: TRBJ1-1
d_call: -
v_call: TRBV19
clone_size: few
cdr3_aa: CASSYRAVDTEAFF
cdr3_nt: TGTGCCAGTAGTTACAGGGCCGTCGACACTGAAGCTTTCTTT

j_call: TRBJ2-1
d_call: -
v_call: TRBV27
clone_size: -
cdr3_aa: CASSLAGPYNEQFF
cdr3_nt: TGTGCCAGCAGTTTAGCAGGACCCTACAATGAGCAGTTCTTC

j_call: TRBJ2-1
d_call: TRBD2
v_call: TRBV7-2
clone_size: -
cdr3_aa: CASSRARGGNNEQFF
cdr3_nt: TGTGCCAGCAGTAGGGCTCGCGGGGGGAACAATGAGCAGTTCTTC

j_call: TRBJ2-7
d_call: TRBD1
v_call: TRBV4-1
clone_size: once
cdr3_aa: CASSQRTGWDEQYF
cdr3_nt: TGCGCCAGCAGCCAAAGGACAGGGTGGGACGAGCAGTACTTC

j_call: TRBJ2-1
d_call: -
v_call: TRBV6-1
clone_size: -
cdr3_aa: CASSVEAGTVYEQFF
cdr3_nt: TGTGCCAGCAGTGTCGAGGCGGGAACTGTCTATGAGCAGTTCTTC

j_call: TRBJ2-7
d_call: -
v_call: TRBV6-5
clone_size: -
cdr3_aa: CASIGAYEQYF
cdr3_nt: TGTGCCAGCATAGGCGCCTACGAGCAGTACTTC

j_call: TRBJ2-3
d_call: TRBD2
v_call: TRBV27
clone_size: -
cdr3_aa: CASSLGGGRADTQYF
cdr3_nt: TGTGCCAGCAGTTTAGGGGGGGGTCGGGCAGATACGCAGTATTTT

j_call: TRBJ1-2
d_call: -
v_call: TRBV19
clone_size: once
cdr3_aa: CASSILLGRANYGYTF
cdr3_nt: TGTGCCAGTAGTATACTGTTAGGCCGAGCTAACTATGGCTACACCTTC

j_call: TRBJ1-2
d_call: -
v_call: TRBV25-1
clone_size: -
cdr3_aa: CASRGSDYGYTF
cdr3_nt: TGTGCCAGCAGGGGTTCGGACTATGGCTACACCTTC

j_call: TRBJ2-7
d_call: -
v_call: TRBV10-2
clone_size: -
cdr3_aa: CASSEEGVAYEQYF
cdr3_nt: TGCGCCAGCAGTGAGGAGGGAGTAGCCTACGAGCAGTACTTC

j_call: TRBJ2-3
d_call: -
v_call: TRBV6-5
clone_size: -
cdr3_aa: CASSPGRVSTDTQYF
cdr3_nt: TGTGCCAGCTCCCCAGGGCGGGTCAGCACAGATACGCAGTATTTT

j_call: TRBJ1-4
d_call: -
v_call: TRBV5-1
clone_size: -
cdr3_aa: CASSLRQGDEKLFF
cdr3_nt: TGCGCCAGCAGCTTAAGGCAGGGAGATGAAAAACTGTTTTTT

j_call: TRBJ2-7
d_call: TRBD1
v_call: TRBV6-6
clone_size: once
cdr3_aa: CASSLNRGPHEQYF
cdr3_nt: TGTGCCAGCAGTTTGAACAGGGGTCCCCACGAGCAGTACTTC

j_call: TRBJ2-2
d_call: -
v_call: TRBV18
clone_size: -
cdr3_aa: CASSPYNRPPTGPSLTGELFF
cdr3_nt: TGTGCCAGCTCACCTTATAATCGCCCGCCTACGGGTCCCAGCTTAACCGGGGAGCTGTTTTTT

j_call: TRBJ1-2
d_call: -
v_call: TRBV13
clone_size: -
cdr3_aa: CASSHDQNYGYTF
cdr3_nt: TGTGCCAGCAGTCACGATCAAAACTATGGCTACACCTTC

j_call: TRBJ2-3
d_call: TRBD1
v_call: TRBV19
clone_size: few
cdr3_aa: CASSIGTDTDTQYF
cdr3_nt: TGTGCCAGTAGTATCGGGACAGACACAGATACGCAGTATTTT

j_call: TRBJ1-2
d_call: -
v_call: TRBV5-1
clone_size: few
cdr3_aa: CASSLGQDGYTF
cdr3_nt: TGCGCCAGCAGCTTGGGACAGGATGGCTACACCTTC

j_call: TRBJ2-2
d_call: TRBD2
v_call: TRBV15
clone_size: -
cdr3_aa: CATSTSLAGNLAGELFF
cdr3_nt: TGTGCCACCAGCACCTCACTAGCGGGTAATCTTGCCGGGGAGCTGTTTTTT

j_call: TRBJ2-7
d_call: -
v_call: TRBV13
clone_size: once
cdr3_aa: CASSLRGTDYEQYF
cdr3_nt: TGTGCCAGCAGCCTCAGGGGAACGGACTACGAGCAGTACTTC

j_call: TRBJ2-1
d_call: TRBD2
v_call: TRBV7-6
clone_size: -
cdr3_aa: CASSSGGAVYNEQFF
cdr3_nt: TGTGCCAGCAGCTCCGGGGGGGCCGTCTACAATGAGCAGTTCTTC

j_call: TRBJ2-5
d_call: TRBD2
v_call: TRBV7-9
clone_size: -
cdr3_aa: CASSRGLAGVETQYF
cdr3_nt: TGTGCCAGCAGCCGTGGGCTAGCGGGAGTGGAGACCCAGTACTTC

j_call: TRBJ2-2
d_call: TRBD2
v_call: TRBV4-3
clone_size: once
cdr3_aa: CASSQDVLGGSNTGELFF
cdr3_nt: TGCGCCAGCAGCCAAGATGTCCTCGGGGGGTCGAACACCGGGGAGCTGTTTTTT

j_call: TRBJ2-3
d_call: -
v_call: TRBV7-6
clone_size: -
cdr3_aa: CASSLGGLGDTQYF
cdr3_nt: TGTGCCAGCAGCTTAGGTGGGCTCGGAGATACGCAGTATTTT

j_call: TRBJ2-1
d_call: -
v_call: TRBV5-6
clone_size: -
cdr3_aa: CASSLEGQSYNEQFF
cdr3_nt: TGTGCCAGCAGCTTGGAAGGACAGTCCTACAATGAGCAGTTCTTC

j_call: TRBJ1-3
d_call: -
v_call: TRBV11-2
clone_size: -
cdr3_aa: CASKDTPTRISGNTIYF
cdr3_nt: TGTGCCAGCAAAGACACCCCTACTAGGATCTCTGGAAACACCATATATTTT

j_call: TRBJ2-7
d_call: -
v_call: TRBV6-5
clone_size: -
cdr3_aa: CASSTTGNEQYF
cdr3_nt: TGTGCCAGCAGTACCACAGGGAACGAGCAGTACTTC

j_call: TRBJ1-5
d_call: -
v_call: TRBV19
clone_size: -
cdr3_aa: CASSSGPSGGQPQHF
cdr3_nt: TGTGCCAGTAGTTCCGGGCCTTCCGGGGGACAGCCCCAGCATTTT

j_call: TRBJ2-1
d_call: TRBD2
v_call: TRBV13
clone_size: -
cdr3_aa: CASSQGLAGVNEQFF
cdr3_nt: TGTGCCAGCAGCCAAGGACTAGCGGGAGTTAATGAGCAGTTCTTC